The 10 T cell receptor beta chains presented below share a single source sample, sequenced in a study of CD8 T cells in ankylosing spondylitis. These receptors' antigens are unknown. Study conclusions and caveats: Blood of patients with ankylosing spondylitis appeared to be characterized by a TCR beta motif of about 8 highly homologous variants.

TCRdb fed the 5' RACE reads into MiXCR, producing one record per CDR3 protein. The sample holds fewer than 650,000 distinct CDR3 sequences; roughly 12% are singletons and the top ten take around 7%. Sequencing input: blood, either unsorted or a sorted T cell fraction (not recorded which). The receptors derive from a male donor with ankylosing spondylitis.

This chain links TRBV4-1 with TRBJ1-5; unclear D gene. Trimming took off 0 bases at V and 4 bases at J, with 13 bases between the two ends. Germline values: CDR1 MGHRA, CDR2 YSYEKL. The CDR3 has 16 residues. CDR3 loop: CASSQETSFTNQPQHF. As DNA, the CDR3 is TGCGCCAGCAGCCAAGAAACATCATTTACTAATCAGCCCCAGCATTTT.

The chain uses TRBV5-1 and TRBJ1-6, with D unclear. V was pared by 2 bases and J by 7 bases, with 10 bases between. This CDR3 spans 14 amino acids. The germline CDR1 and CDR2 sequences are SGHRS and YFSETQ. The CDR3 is CASSFEGGNSPLHF. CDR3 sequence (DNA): TGCGCCAGCAGCTTCGAGGGTGGAAATTCACCCCTCCACTTT.

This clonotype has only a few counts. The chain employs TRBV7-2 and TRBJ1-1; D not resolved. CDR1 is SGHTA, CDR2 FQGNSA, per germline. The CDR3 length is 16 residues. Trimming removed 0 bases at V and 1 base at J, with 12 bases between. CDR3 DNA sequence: TGTGCCAGCAGCTTAGCGAGCCCGGGGTCGAACACTGAAGCTTTCTTT. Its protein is CASSLASPGSNTEAFF. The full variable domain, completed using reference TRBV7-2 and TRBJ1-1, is GAGVSQSPSNKVTEKGKDVELRCDPISGHTALYWYRQSLGQGLEFLIYFQGNSAPDKSGLPSDRFSAERTGGSVSTLTIQRTQQEDSAVYLCASSLASPGSNTEAFFGQGTRLTVV.

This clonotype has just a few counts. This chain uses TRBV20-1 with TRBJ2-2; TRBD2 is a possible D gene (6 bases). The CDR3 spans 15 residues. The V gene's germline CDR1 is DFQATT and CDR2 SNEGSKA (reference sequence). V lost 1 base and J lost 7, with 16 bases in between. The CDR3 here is CSARGRLGVGGELFF. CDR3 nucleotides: TGCAGTGCTAGAGGGAGACTAGGAGTAGGCGGGGAGCTGTTTTTT.

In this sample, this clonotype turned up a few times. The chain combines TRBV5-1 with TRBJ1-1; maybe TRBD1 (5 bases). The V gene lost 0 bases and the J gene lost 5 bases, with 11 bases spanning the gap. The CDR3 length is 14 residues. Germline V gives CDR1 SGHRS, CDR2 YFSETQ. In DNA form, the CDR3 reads TGCGCCAGCAGCTTGGAGGGACGCACGACTGAAGCTTTCTTT. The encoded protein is CASSLEGRTTEAFF.

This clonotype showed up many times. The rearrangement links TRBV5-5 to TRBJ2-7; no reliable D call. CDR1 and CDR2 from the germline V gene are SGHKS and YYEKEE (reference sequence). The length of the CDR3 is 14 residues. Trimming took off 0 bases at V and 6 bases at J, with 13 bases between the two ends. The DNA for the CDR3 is TGTGCCAGCAGCTTGGAGCTTTGGGCCGCCGAGCAGTACGTC. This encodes CASSLELWAAEQYV.

CDR3 nucleotide sequence: TGTGCCAGCAGCCAAGGGACAGCCGCAACTAATGAAAAACTGTTTTTT. This sequence encodes CASSQGTAATNEKLFF. The rearrangement uses TRBV4-2 and TRBJ1-4, with D possibly matching TRBD1 (6 bases). Germline CDR1 LGHNA, CDR2 YNFKEQ. This CDR3 has 16 residues. The ends were cut back, 1 base at V and 0 bases at J, with 9 bases in the middle.

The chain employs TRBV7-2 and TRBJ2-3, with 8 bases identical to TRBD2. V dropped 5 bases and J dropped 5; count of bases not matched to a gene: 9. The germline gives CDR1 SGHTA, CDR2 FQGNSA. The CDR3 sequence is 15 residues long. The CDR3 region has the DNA TGTGCCAGCAGCCAACCGGGACTAGGTGTAGATACGCAGTATTTT. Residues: CASSQPGLGVDTQYF.

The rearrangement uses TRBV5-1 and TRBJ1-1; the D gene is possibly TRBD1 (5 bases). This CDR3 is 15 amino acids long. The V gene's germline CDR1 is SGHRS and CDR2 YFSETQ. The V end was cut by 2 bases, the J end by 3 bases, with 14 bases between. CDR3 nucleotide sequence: TGCGCCAGCAGCTTCGGGACGGCTACTTACACTGAAGCTTTCTTT. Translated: CASSFGTATYTEAFF.

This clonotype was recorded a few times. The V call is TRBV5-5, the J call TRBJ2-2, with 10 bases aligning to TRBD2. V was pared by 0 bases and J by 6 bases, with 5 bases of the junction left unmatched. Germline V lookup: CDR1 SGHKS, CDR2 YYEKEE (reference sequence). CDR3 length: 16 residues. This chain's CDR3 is CASSLAPSGSSGELFF. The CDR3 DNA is TGTGCCAGCAGCTTGGCCCCTAGCGGGAGTTCCGGGGAGCTGTTTTTT.